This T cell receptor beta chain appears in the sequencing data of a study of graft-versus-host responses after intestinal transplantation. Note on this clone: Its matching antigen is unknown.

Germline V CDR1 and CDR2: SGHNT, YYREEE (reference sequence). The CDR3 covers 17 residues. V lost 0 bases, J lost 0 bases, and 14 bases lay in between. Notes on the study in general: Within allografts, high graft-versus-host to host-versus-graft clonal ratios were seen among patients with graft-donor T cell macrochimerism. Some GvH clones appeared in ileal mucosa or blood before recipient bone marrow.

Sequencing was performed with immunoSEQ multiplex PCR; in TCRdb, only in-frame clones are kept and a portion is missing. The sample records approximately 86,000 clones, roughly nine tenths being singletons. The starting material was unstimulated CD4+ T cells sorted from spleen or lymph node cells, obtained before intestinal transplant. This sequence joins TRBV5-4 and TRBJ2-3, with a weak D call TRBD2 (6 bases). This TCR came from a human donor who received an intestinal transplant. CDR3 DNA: TGTGCCAGCAGCTTGGCTTTAGCGGTTCAAAGCACAGATACGCAGTATTTT. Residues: CASSLALAVQSTDTQYF.